One sample yielded the 18 T cell receptor beta chains listed below, sequenced in a study of T cells in Graves' hyperthyroidism and ophthalmopathy. The TCR beta CDR3 regions underwent amplification using RNA transcripts as the source. The HTBI primer set drove a first-round RT-PCR of the TCR CDR3. TCRdb ran MiXCR on the multiplex PCR reads and lists one entry per CDR3 protein. The sample carries 90,000 to 120,000 distinct CDR3 sequences, approximately 16% recorded once. Input material: blood. These receptors originate from a woman aged 50 to 60 with Graves' hyperthyroidism.

J is TRBJ2-1 and V is TRBV11-2; no firm D call. V lost 2 bases and J lost 7, with 12 bases in between. The germline V gene has CDR1 SGHAT and CDR2 FQNNGV. This CDR3 has 14 amino acids. The CDR3 loop reads CASSLIGASNEQFF. Written as DNA, the CDR3 is TGTGCCAGCAGCTTAATCGGCGCGAGTAATGAGCAGTTCTTC.

This clonotype was counted at least ten times. This chain joins TRBV2 and TRBJ2-7, with D possibly matching TRBD1 (5 bases). The CDR3 is 14 residues long. Trimming shortened V by 7 bases and J by 4 bases, and 17 bases separated the two germline ends. CDR1 SNHLY and CDR2 FYNNEI come from the germline V gene. The CDR3 protein is CASTRQGSMYEQYF. Here the CDR3 DNA reads TGTGCCAGCACTAGGCAGGGTTCCATGTACGAGCAGTACTTC.

This clonotype was seen repeatedly, ten times or more. V usage is TRBV4-2 and J usage is TRBJ1-2; weak D call: TRBD1 (6 bases). V was cut by 1 base and J by 4 bases, with 16 bases left in between. CDR3 length: 16 amino acids. CDR1 is LGHNA and CDR2 is YNFKEQ in the germline V gene. The chain's CDR3 is CASSQGGGQRSYGYTF. The CDR3 DNA follows: TGTGCCAGCAGCCAAGGAGGCGGACAGAGGAGCTATGGCTACACCTTC.

This rearrangement joins TRBV28 to TRBJ2-7; 8 nucleotides agree with TRBD2. V shed 6 bases and J 4 bases; nucleotides not matched to a gene: 8. The CDR3 runs 14 residues. Germline V CDR1 and CDR2: MDHEN, SYDVKM. This CDR3 is CASSRGGRQYEQYF. CDR3 bases: TGTGCCAGCAGCCGGGGGGGTCGCCAGTACGAGCAGTACTTC.

This clonotype was observed many times. The gene calls are TRBV20-1 and TRBJ2-1; 9 bases map to TRBD2. Germline trimming cut 5 bases from V and 3 bases from J; bases unmatched to any gene: 8. CDR1 is DFQATT, CDR2 SNEGSKA, per germline (reference sequence). The CDR3 has 15 amino acids. CDR3 loop: CSAPPGTSIYNEQFF. The CDR3 nucleotides are TGCAGTGCTCCCCCCGGGACTAGCATCTACAATGAGCAGTTCTTC.

This clonotype has at least ten counts. The chain employs TRBV2 and TRBJ2-3; D may be TRBD1 (5 bases). The ends were cut back, 1 base at V and 8 bases at J, with 19 bases in the middle. The CDR3 has 16 residues. From germline, CDR1 is SNHLY and CDR2 FYNNEI. The chain's CDR3 is CASSEGGVGHAVTQYF. The CDR3 DNA reads TGTGCCAGCAGTGAAGGAGGAGTAGGACACGCAGTTACGCAGTATTTT.

This clonotype has a count of ten or more. The chain is built from TRBV9 and TRBJ2-1; 7 bases line up with TRBD1. From germline, CDR1 is SGDLS and CDR2 YYNGEE. The CDR3 covers 15 residues. V was pared by 3 bases and J by 4 bases, with 7 bases of the junction left unmatched. CDR3 nucleotides: TGTGCCAGCAGCGGACAGGGCGAAGGATACAATGAGCAGTTCTTC. Its translation: CASSGQGEGYNEQFF.

This clonotype was counted ten times or more. The rearrangement uses TRBV7-3 and TRBJ2-2; tentative D call: TRBD2 (6 bases). The CDR3 totals 16 residues. Germline CDR1 is SGHTA and CDR2 is FQGTGA. Trimming cost V 2 bases and J 4 bases, with 14 bases left between them. The CDR3 loop reads CASSLQPGLSTGELFF. CDR3 DNA: TGTGCCAGCAGCTTACAACCGGGACTCTCCACCGGGGAGCTGTTTTTT.

The sample holds many counts of this clonotype. CDR3 DNA sequence: TGCGCCAGCAGCTCACACGTCGGGGGGGCGAGTGAAAAACTGTTTTTT. This gives the protein CASSSHVGGASEKLFF. The genes are TRBV5-1 and TRBJ1-4, with TRBD1 as a possible D gene (6 bases). V lost 3 bases, J lost 7 bases, and 19 bases lay in between. The CDR3 loop spans 16 amino acids. The germline gives CDR1 SGHRS, CDR2 YFSETQ.

There are many counts of this clonotype. The chain combines TRBV5-1 with TRBJ2-2, with D unresolved. The CDR3 covers 14 residues. V lost 4 bases to trimming and J lost 1 base, with 8 bases between them. Germline CDR1 reads SGHRS; CDR2 reads YFSETQ. CDR3 sequence (DNA): TGCGCCAGCAGCCCACAAGGGAACACCGGGGAGCTGTTTTTT. This sequence encodes CASSPQGNTGELFF.

This clonotype was recorded many times. The gene calls are TRBV11-2 and TRBJ2-1; 8 nucleotides line up with TRBD2. The CDR3 has 17 residues. From germline, CDR1 is SGHAT and CDR2 FQNNGV. V gave up 0 bases and J gave up 4 bases; unmatched junction bases: 8. The CDR3 DNA is TGTGCCAGCAGCTTAGATCCCTCGACTAGCGTATACAATGAGCAGTTCTTC. It yields the protein CASSLDPSTSVYNEQFF.

This clonotype has at least ten counts. The J gene is TRBJ2-2, the V gene TRBV20-1; TRBD2 agrees at 13 bases. V lost 5 bases to trimming and J lost 0 bases; unmatched junction nucleotides: 3. Germline CDR1 is DFQATT and CDR2 is SNEGSKA (reference sequence). The CDR3 sequence is 16 residues long. CDR3 amino acids: CSASGLAGTNTGELFF. The CDR3 DNA sequence: TGCAGTGCTTCGGGACTAGCGGGAACGAACACCGGGGAGCTGTTTTTT.

This clonotype was detected only a few times. The CDR3 loop reads CSASGEDRVAGYTF. The CDR3, as DNA: TGCAGTGCTAGCGGGGAGGACAGGGTTGCCGGCTACACCTTC. The chain recombines TRBV20-1 with TRBJ1-2, with 8 bases that match TRBD1. CDR1 and CDR2 from the germline V gene are DFQATT and SNEGSKA (reference sequence). The length of the CDR3 is 14 residues. Trimming at V came to 3 bases and at J to 8 bases, leaving 11 bases not matched to a gene.

The chain carries TRBV6-1 and TRBJ1-4, with TRBD1 as a possible D gene (5 bases). V gave up 7 bases and J gave up 7 bases, with 22 bases separating them. The CDR3 sequence is 16 residues long. Germline V gene lookup returns CDR1 MNHNS and CDR2 SASEGT. CDR3 protein: CASTGTSGSATEKLFF. The DNA for the CDR3 is TGTGCCAGCACCGGGACTAGCGGGAGCGCCACTGAAAAACTGTTTTTT.

This clonotype appeared a few times. The rearrangement joins TRBV5-1 to TRBJ1-3; maybe TRBD1 (5 bases). The CDR3 is 14 amino acids. Germline V gives CDR1 SGHRS, CDR2 YFSETQ. Trimming took 5 bases from V and 0 from J, leaving 9 bases between them. For the CDR3, the DNA is TGCGCCAGCAGAGGGGCCCTCTCTGGAAACACCATATATTTT. Encoded protein: CASRGALSGNTIYF.

V usage is TRBV28 and J usage is TRBJ1-2; D remains ambiguous. This CDR3 has 15 amino acids. Trimming took off 3 bases at V and 6 bases at J, with 17 bases between the two ends. Germline assignment: CDR1 MDHEN and CDR2 SYDVKM. Here the CDR3 DNA reads TGTGCCAGCAGTTTTAGGCCACTTGTTCGGAATGGCTACACCTTC. Translating gives CASSFRPLVRNGYTF.

This clonotype showed up many times. The chain carries TRBV12-3 or TRBV12-4 and TRBJ1-5; D not certain. This CDR3 has 14 residues. Trimming took off 5 bases at V and 3 bases at J, with 11 bases between the two ends. CDR3 nucleotide sequence: TGTGCCAGCAGTCTCCCAGGTTCCAATCAGCCCCAGCATTTT. Translation: CASSLPGSNQPQHF.

This clonotype was counted ten times or more. This chain connects TRBV5-1 to TRBJ1-2; 9 bases map to TRBD1. The germline gives CDR1 SGHRS, CDR2 YFSETQ. The ends lost 4 bases at V and 3 bases at J; junction bases unmatched: 7. The CDR3 length is 15 residues. The CDR3 DNA reads as TGCGCCAGCAGCGCGGGGACAGGGAAAGACTATGGCTACACCTTC. Translation gives CASSAGTGKDYGYTF.